The 22 T cell receptor beta chains presented below share a single source sample, sequenced in a study of shared clonotypes between healthy human individuals. Sequencing was performed with immunoSEQ multiplex PCR; in TCRdb, only in-frame clones are kept and a portion is missing. Seen here are fewer than 700,000 clones, around 76% observed once, and the top ten hold about 12%. The specimen sequenced was PBMCs. Receptors originate from a woman in her 40s in good health. Some clones in this sample may be carry-over from other donors' samples.

The chain employs TRBV19 and TRBJ2-3; TRBD1 matches at 7 bases. The CDR3 runs to 20 residues. The germline CDR1 and CDR2 sequences are LNHDA and SQIVND (reference sequence). V gave up 3 bases and J gave up 2 bases; unmatched junction bases: 20. CDR3 bases: TGTGCCAGTAGTATCGGGCCCAGAACCGGGACAGCAATTTTCACAGATACGCAGTATTTT. This translates into CASSIGPRTGTAIFTDTQYF.

The gene calls are TRBV6-6 and TRBJ2-7; TRBD1 might be the D (5 bases). Trimming pared 7 bases from V and 6 bases from J, leaving 19 bases between. The CDR3 sequence is 14 residues long. CDR1 is MNHNY, CDR2 SVGAGI, per germline (reference sequence). This CDR3 reads CASMGLRSRFEQYF. For the CDR3, the DNA is TGTGCCAGCATGGGGCTGAGATCTAGGTTCGAGCAGTACTTC.

The table lists this clone with a few counts. This chain joins TRBV4-1 and TRBJ2-1; the D is unclear. The CDR3 runs to 15 residues. CDR1 is MGHRA and CDR2 is YSYEKL in the germline V gene. With 1 base removed from V and 3 bases from J, the gap between germline ends came to 10 bases. CDR3 bases: TGCGCCAGCAGCCAAGCGGACCGGAACTACAATGAGCAGTTCTTC. Protein: CASSQADRNYNEQFF.

The chain recombines TRBV14 with TRBJ2-7, with D hard to call. CDR3 length equals 14 residues. V was cut by 4 bases and J by 2 bases, with 12 bases left in between. Germline V gene sequence: CDR1 SGHDN, CDR2 FVKESK. For the CDR3, the DNA is TGTGCCAGCAGCCTCGGGCCTCGACCCTACGAGCAGTACTTC. This codes for CASSLGPRPYEQYF.

J is TRBJ2-7 and V is TRBV6-1; 7 bases fit TRBD2. Germline V lookup: CDR1 MNHNS, CDR2 SASEGT. The CDR3 is 15 residues long. The trim removed 1 base at V and 3 bases at J, leaving 6 bases unmatched. CDR3: CASSEGDRTSYEQYF. In DNA form, the CDR3 reads TGTGCCAGCAGTGAAGGAGATAGGACTAGCTACGAGCAGTACTTC.

This clone has more than one count but fewer than ten. The J gene is TRBJ2-2, the V gene TRBV19; TRBD2 aligns across 7 bases. CDR1 LNHDA and CDR2 SQIVND come from the germline V gene (reference sequence). The CDR3 loop spans 13 amino acids. V was clipped by 7 bases and J by 7 bases; unmatched bases: 6. CDR3 sequence (DNA): TGTGCCAGTACCCCCGGGGGGATCGGGGAGCTGTTTTTT. As protein: CASTPGGIGELFF.

The V gene is TRBV28, the J gene TRBJ1-5; maybe TRBD1 (6 bases). Per germline, CDR1 MDHEN and CDR2 SYDVKM. Trimming removed 6 bases at V and 4 bases at J, with 13 bases between. The CDR3 sequence is 14 residues long. The CDR3 spells CASRNGGGNQPQHF. The CDR3, as DNA: TGTGCCAGCAGAAACGGAGGGGGGAATCAGCCCCAGCATTTT. The full variable domain, rest sourced from reference TRBV28 and TRBJ1-5, is DVKVTQSSRYLVKRTGEKVFLECVQDMDHENMFWYRQDPGLGLRLIYFSYDVKMKEKGDIPEGYSVSREKKERFSLILESASTNQTSMYLCASRNGGGNQPQHFGDGTRLSIL.

This chain links TRBV19 with TRBJ1-4; no reliable D call. The V end was cut by 4 bases, the J end by 5 bases, with 14 bases between. CDR1 is LNHDA, CDR2 SQIVND, per germline (reference sequence). The CDR3 covers 15 residues. This CDR3 is CASSTPKGLNEKLFF. The CDR3 nucleotides read TGTGCCAGTAGTACTCCGAAGGGCCTCAATGAAAAACTGTTTTTT.

Of note for this clone: Just one base apart from a much larger clone, this may be a read error. The same CDR3 is also encoded by other DNA sequences in this sample. V gene TRBV28 combines with J gene TRBJ2-4, with TRBD2 matching over 7 bases. The CDR3 length is 15 residues. Germline-derived CDR1 and CDR2 are MDHEN and SYDVKM. CDR3 sequence (DNA): TGCGCCAGCAGTTCACCTCTAGCGGTCAAAAACATTCAGTACTTC. Residues: CASSSPLAVKNIQYF.

The V call is TRBV18, the J call TRBJ2-6; 7 bases are a match to TRBD1. The trim removed 6 bases at V and 0 bases at J, leaving 5 bases unmatched. The CDR3 has 16 residues. CDR1 is KGHSH, CDR2 LQKENI, per germline. The chain's CDR3 is CASSGDSLSGANVLTF. The DNA of the CDR3 is TGTGCCAGCTCGGGGGACAGCCTCTCTGGGGCCAACGTCCTGACTTTC. The entire variable domain, with the rest obtained from reference TRBV18 and TRBJ2-6, is as follows: NAGVMQNPRHLVRRRGQEARLRCSPMKGHSHVYWYRQLPEEGLKFMVYLQKENIIDESGMPKERFSAEFPKEGPSILRIQQVVRGDSAAYFCASSGDSLSGANVLTFGAGSRLTVL.

This clone has a count of ten or more. The genes are TRBV4-3 and TRBJ2-3; 10 positions agree with TRBD2. The V segment lost 0 bases and the J segment 7 bases; nucleotides outside the gene matches: 10. The CDR3 extends over 17 amino acids. From germline, CDR1 is LGHNA and CDR2 YSLEER. This chain's CDR3 is CASSQDWASGRLNTQYF. CDR3 nucleotide sequence: TGCGCCAGCAGCCAAGATTGGGCTAGCGGGAGACTAAATACGCAGTATTTT.

CDR3 bases: TGTGCCAGCAGCCAAGCCGGATACATGAACACTGAAGCTTTCTTT. Its translation: CASSQAGYMNTEAFF. The chain employs TRBV14 and TRBJ1-1; D not certain. The V gene lost 1 base and the J gene lost 0 bases, with 9 bases spanning the gap. The CDR3 is 15 amino acids. The germline V gene has CDR1 SGHDN and CDR2 FVKESK.

This chain uses TRBV10-3 with TRBJ2-7, with a possible D match to TRBD2 (8 bases). CDR1 ENHRY and CDR2 SYGVKD come from the germline V gene. V was trimmed by 3 bases and J by 5 bases, leaving 23 bases between them. This CDR3 comprises 17 residues. As DNA, the CDR3 is TGTGCCATCAGTGAAGGGATCGGGAGGGGGCCGAGGGACGAGCAGTACTTC. The encoded protein is CAISEGIGRGPRDEQYF.

The V gene is TRBV18, the J gene TRBJ2-3; D is uncertain. The CDR3 contains 15 residues. Trimming removed 1 base at V and 1 base at J, with 9 bases between. Germline CDR1 KGHSH, CDR2 LQKENI. In DNA, the CDR3 is TGTGCCAGCTCACCACTGCCCGAGGGCACAGATACGCAGTATTTT. Translating it yields CASSPLPEGTDTQYF.

This rearrangement joins TRBV5-6 to TRBJ2-5; TRBD2 matches at 12 bases. Per the germline V gene, CDR1 is SGHDT and CDR2 is YYEEEE. This CDR3 contains 15 residues. The junction had 7 bases not matched to a gene; V was cut back by 4 bases and J by 6 bases. CDR3 protein: CASSKLAGGGKTQYF. The CDR3 DNA is TGTGCCAGCAGCAAACTAGCGGGAGGAGGGAAGACCCAGTACTTC.

The chain has TRBV5-4 and TRBJ1-2; possibly TRBD1 for D (5 bases). The CDR3 contains 15 residues. V gave up 4 bases and J gave up 10 bases, with 23 bases separating them. CDR1 SGHNT and CDR2 YYREEE come from the germline V gene (reference sequence). The CDR3 coding sequence is TGTGCCAGCAGCCCTGAGACGACCTCGGGGGATGCCTACACCTTC. Translation gives CASSPETTSGDAYTF.

This clone came up many times. Other DNA sequences of this sample code for an identical CDR3. CDR3 amino acids: CAWSVQAEQYF. The DNA of the CDR3 is TGTGCCTGGAGTGTACAAGCGGAGCAGTACTTC. The chain recombines TRBV30 with TRBJ2-7, with D unclear. Germline loops: CDR1 GTSNPN, CDR2 SVGIG (reference sequence). Trimming removed 0 bases at V and 7 bases at J, with 7 bases between. The CDR3 spans 11 residues.

V gene TRBV18 combines with J gene TRBJ2-2; D possibly corresponds to TRBD1 (6 bases). In germline, CDR1 is KGHSH, CDR2 LQKENI. Deletions cut 8 bases from V and 1 base from J, with 8 bases between. This CDR3 is built from 13 residues. Here the CDR3 reads CASRQENTGELFF. CDR3 DNA sequence: TGTGCCAGCCGACAGGAGAACACCGGGGAGCTGTTTTTT.

This clone has a count of ten or more. The chain links TRBV9 to TRBJ2-2, with 8 positions matching TRBD2. From germline, CDR1 is SGDLS and CDR2 YYNGEE. V lost 4 bases to trimming and J lost 7 bases; unmatched junction nucleotides: 12. This CDR3 has 16 residues. For the CDR3, the DNA is TGTGCCAGCAGCCCCCCGGGGGGGGCGGGGAACGGGGAGCTGTTTTTT. Translated: CASSPPGGAGNGELFF.

The table lists this clone with many counts. The chain couples TRBV20-1 to TRBJ2-1; D not resolved. The germline V gene has CDR1 DFQATT and CDR2 SNEGSKA (reference sequence). V shed 4 bases and J shed 4 bases, with 5 bases lying between them. This CDR3 has 11 residues. The CDR3 reads CSAMPYNEQFF. CDR3 nucleotides: TGCAGTGCTATGCCTTACAATGAGCAGTTCTTC.

The chain has TRBV7-2 and TRBJ2-1; 13 nucleotides match TRBD2. Germline V gene data show CDR1 as SGHTA and CDR2 as FQGNSA. The ends lost 3 bases at V and 0 bases at J; junction bases unmatched: 8. The CDR3 runs 19 residues. The chain's CDR3 is CASSFTSGRAGSSYNEQFF. CDR3 nucleotides: TGTGCCAGCAGCTTCACTAGCGGGAGGGCCGGGAGCTCCTACAATGAGCAGTTCTTC.

This clone has ten or more counts. The chain is built from TRBV5-1 and TRBJ2-2; TRBD2 aligns across 7 bases. The CDR3 runs 14 residues. The J segment lost 8 bases and the V segment lost 4 bases, leaving 8 bases of the junction unmatched. Per the germline V gene, CDR1 is SGHRS and CDR2 is YFSETQ. Here the CDR3 DNA reads TGCGCCAGCAGCCCCACAGCGGGATCGGGGGAGCTGTTTTTT. Its translation is CASSPTAGSGELFF.